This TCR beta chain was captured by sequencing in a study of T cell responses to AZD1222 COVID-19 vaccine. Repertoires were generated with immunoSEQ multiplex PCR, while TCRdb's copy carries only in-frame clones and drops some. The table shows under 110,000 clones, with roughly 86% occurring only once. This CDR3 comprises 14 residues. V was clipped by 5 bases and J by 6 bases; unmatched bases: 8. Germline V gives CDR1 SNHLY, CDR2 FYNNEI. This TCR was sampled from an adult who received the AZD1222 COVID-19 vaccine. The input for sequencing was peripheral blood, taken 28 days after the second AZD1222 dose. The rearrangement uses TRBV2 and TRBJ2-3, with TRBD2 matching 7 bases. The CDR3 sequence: CASSTGTTSDTQYF. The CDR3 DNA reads TGTGCCAGCAGTACCGGGACTACCAGCGATACGCAGTATTTT.